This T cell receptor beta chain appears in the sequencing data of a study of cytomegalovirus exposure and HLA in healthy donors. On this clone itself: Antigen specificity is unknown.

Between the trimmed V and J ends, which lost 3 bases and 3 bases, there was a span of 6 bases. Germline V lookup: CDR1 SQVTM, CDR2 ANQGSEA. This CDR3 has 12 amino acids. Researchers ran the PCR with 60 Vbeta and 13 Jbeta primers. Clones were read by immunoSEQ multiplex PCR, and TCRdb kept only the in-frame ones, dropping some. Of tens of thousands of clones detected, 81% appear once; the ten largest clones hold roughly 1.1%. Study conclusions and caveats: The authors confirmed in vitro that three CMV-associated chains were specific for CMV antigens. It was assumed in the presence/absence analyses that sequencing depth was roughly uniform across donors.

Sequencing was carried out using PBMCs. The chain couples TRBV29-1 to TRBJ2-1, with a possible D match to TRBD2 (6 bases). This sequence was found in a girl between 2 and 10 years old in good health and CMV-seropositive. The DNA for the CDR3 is TGCAGCGTTGAGGACTACTACAATGAGCAGTTCTTC. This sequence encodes CSVEDYYNEQFF.